This is a list of T cell receptor beta chains from one sample in a study of spatial heterogeneity in lung cancer. TCRdb re-called the 5' RACE reads through MiXCR, storing one row per CDR3 protein. The sample shows some 22,000 distinct CDR3 sequences, 2.8% of them seen only once. Sequenced material: lung tumor tissue, taken at surgery. These receptors came from a male donor with early-stage non-small cell lung cancer. The CDR3 runs from the conserved cysteine through the conserved F or W. A D gene is named only where the DNA matches it firmly. Clone size appears in some rows only: once, few, many, or a class for an expanded clone.

CASSESGTGILYGYTF | TGTGCCAGCAGTGAATCCGGGACAGGGATCCTCTATGGCTACACCTTC | TRBJ1-2 | TRBV25-1 | 16 | TRBD1 | many
CATSDLGGAGETQYF | TGTGCCACCAGTGATTTAGGTGGGGCCGGGGAGACCCAGTACTTC | TRBJ2-5 | TRBV24-1 | 15 | - | many
CAISESGYNQPQHF | TGTGCCATCAGTGAGTCGGGATACAATCAGCCCCAGCATTTT | TRBJ1-5 | TRBV10-3 | 14 | - | -
CASSLDLAVTEAFF | TGTGCCAGCAGCTTAGATCTCGCGGTCACTGAAGCTTTCTTT | TRBJ1-1 | TRBV7-9 | 14 | - | many
CASRPPQRGSYEQYF | TGTGCCAGCAGGCCGCCCCAGCGGGGCTCCTACGAGCAGTACTTC | TRBJ2-7 | TRBV12-3/TRBV12-4 | 15 | TRBD2 | many
CASSRDSGSAYGYTF | TGTGCCAGCAGCAGGGACAGCGGGTCGGCCTATGGCTACACCTTC | TRBJ1-2 | TRBV7-2 | 15 | TRBD1 | many
CSVEDQGSGYNEQFF | TGCAGCGTTGAAGATCAGGGTAGCGGGTACAATGAGCAGTTCTTC | TRBJ2-1 | TRBV29-1 | 15 | TRBD2 | medium-sized
CASSSPVGRNTGELFF | TGTGCCAGCAGCTCCCCGGTGGGCCGGAACACCGGGGAGCTGTTTTTT | TRBJ2-2 | TRBV11-3 | 16 | - | many
CASSLASTAYEQYF | TGTGCCAGCAGCTTAGCGTCGACCGCGTACGAGCAGTACTTC | TRBJ2-7 | TRBV7-2 | 14 | - | many
CASSQERVAGSPLHF | TGTGCCAGCAGCCAAGAACGGGTTGCGGGATCACCCCTCCACTTT | TRBJ1-6 | TRBV14 | 15 | - | many
CASSVGDKYNEQFF | TGCGCCAGCAGCGTCGGGGATAAATACAATGAGCAGTTCTTC | TRBJ2-1 | TRBV5-1 | 14 | - | many
CASSQVLGPLLETQYF | TGCGCCAGCAGCCAAGTCCTCGGGCCTCTTCTAGAGACCCAGTACTTC | TRBJ2-5 | TRBV4-1 | 16 | - | many
CATSRDTYGYTF | TGTGCCACCAGCAGAGACACCTATGGCTACACCTTC | TRBJ1-2 | TRBV15 | 12 | - | many
CASSEYPREQYF | TGTGCCAGCAGTGAATACCCCCGGGAACAGTACTTC | TRBJ2-7 | TRBV25-1 | 12 | - | many
CASSQVRWAGGTEAFF | TGCGCCAGCAGCCAAGTTAGGTGGGCAGGGGGCACTGAAGCTTTCTTT | TRBJ1-1 | TRBV4-1 | 16 | TRBD1 | many
CASSLYADTQYF | TGTGCCAGCAGTTTATACGCAGATACGCAGTATTTT | TRBJ2-3 | TRBV5-6 | 12 | - | many
CASSLRTGFLDEQFF | TGTGCCAGCAGTCTCAGGACAGGGTTTCTGGATGAGCAGTTCTTC | TRBJ2-1 | TRBV6-2/TRBV6-3 | 15 | TRBD1 | many
CAWSSRDTQYF | TGTGCCTGGTCATCGCGAGATACGCAGTATTTT | TRBJ2-3 | TRBV30 | 11 | - | many
CASSTATGVETQYF | TGCGCCAGCAGCACGGCGACAGGCGTAGAGACCCAGTACTTC | TRBJ2-5 | TRBV5-1 | 14 | - | many
CASQQGNYGYTF | TGTGCCAGCCAACAGGGTAACTATGGCTACACCTTC | TRBJ1-2 | TRBV6-6 | 12 | - | many
CASSSTITGQGQESYNEQFF | TGTGCCAGCAGCTCGACAATCACGGGTCAGGGACAGGAATCCTACAATGAGCAGTTCTTC | TRBJ2-1 | TRBV7-9 | 20 | TRBD1 | many
CASSPTSGFTDTQYF | TGCGCCAGCAGCCCGACTAGCGGCTTCACAGATACGCAGTATTTT | TRBJ2-3 | TRBV4-3 | 15 | TRBD2 | many